Shown below are 14 T cell receptor beta chains from a single sample sequenced in a study of blood T cell repertoires in COVID-19. The data were produced by immunoSEQ multiplex PCR, yet TCRdb's version contains in-frame clones alone and is incomplete. Of more than 95,000 clones listed, about 85% are singletons. What was sequenced was peripheral blood. Receptors were obtained from a man in his forties or fifties in a cohort sampled during active COVID-19.

The chain employs TRBV7-9 and TRBJ2-7; D perhaps matches TRBD1 (6 bases). Deletions cut 5 bases from V and 3 bases from J, with 11 bases between. The germline V gene encodes CDR1 SEHNR and CDR2 FQNEAQ (reference sequence). There are 13 residues in the CDR3. CDR3 bases: TGTGCCAGCAGCCCGACAGGAATCTACGAGCAGTACTTC. Translating it yields CASSPTGIYEQYF.

The V call is TRBV27, the J call TRBJ1-5, with 12 bases identical to TRBD1. This CDR3 is built from 16 residues. Unmatched junction bases numbered 9, after V lost 5 bases and J lost 7 bases. Looked up from germline, CDR1 is MNHEY and CDR2 is SMNVEV (reference sequence). CDR3 loop: CASSKGTGGFEQPQHF. As DNA, the CDR3 is TGTGCCAGCAGTAAGGGGACAGGGGGCTTTGAACAGCCCCAGCATTTT.

The chain recombines TRBV5-1 with TRBJ2-2; no clear D gene. From germline, CDR1 is SGHRS and CDR2 YFSETQ. Trimming took off 4 bases at V and 6 bases at J, with 10 bases between the two ends. The CDR3 runs to 13 residues. For the CDR3, the DNA is TGCGCCAGCAGCCCGTCCCCTTCCGGGGAGCTGTTTTTT. It is translated as CASSPSPSGELFF.

This clone was counted only a few times. This sequence joins TRBV2 and TRBJ1-2, with D perhaps matching TRBD1 (6 bases). Between the trimmed V and J ends, which lost 1 base and 8 bases, there was a span of 11 bases. This CDR3 is built from 13 residues. Germline-derived CDR1 and CDR2 are SNHLY and FYNNEI. The CDR3 bases are TGTGCCAGCAGTGAAGGCAGGGGCCGGGGCTACACCTTC. Translation gives CASSEGRGRGYTF.

The rearrangement links TRBV19 to TRBJ1-2, with TRBD1 identical over 7 bases. Losses at the gene ends were 4 bases for V and 1 base for J; bases not matched to a gene: 3. Germline assignment: CDR1 LNHDA and CDR2 SQIVND (reference sequence). The CDR3 loop spans 14 amino acids. CDR3 coding DNA: TGTGCCAGTAGTAAGGACAGGAATAACTATGGCTACACCTTC. It encodes CASSKDRNNYGYTF.

This clone turned up a few times. The chain is built from TRBV5-4 and TRBJ2-2; 7 nucleotides agree with TRBD2. The CDR3 has 16 amino acids. Per the germline V gene, CDR1 is SGHNT and CDR2 is YYREEE (reference sequence). V lost 1 base, J lost 3 bases, and 6 bases stayed unmatched. CDR3 in DNA: TGTGCCAGCAGCTTGTTAATGGCGGGGGACACCGGGGAGCTGTTTTTT. Residues: CASSLLMAGDTGELFF. The full variable domain, in which reference TRBV5-4 and TRBJ2-2 provide the parts outside the CDR3, is ETGVTQSPTHLIKTRGQQVTLRCSSQSGHNTVSWYQQALGQGPQFIFQYYREEENGRGNFPPRFSGLQFPNYSSELNVNALELDDSALYLCASSLLMAGDTGELFFGEGSRLTVL.

The chain couples TRBV19 to TRBJ2-7, with 12 bases lining up with TRBD2. Trimming took 5 bases from V and 6 from J; bases not matched to a gene: 8. The CDR3 runs to 15 residues. CDR1 and CDR2 from the germline V gene are LNHDA and SQIVND (reference sequence). CDR3 nucleotide sequence: TGTGCCAGTAGTTGGGGACTAGCGGGTTTAGGCGAGCAGTACTTC. Its protein is CASSWGLAGLGEQYF.

This rearrangement joins TRBV2 to TRBJ1-4, with a weak D call TRBD1 (6 bases). Germline CDR1 is SNHLY and CDR2 is FYNNEI. Trimming left V 6 bases short and J 3 bases short, with 14 bases between. This CDR3 is built from 15 residues. The CDR3 DNA reads TGTGCCAGCAGGGGGCTCAGGGGCCCTAATGAAAAACTGTTTTTT. Its translation: CASRGLRGPNEKLFF.

Here the CDR3 DNA reads TGTGCCAGCAGCTTCACCGACCGGACAAGGCGGTCGGGTGGCTACACCTTC. It encodes CASSFTDRTRRSGGYTF. The genes are TRBV5-6 and TRBJ1-2, with D perhaps matching TRBD1 (5 bases). The CDR3 consists of 17 residues. V lost 2 bases to trimming and J lost 7 bases, with 24 bases between them. Germline lookup yields CDR1 SGHDT and CDR2 YYEEEE. The variable domain in full, with the rest retrieved from reference TRBV5-6 and TRBJ1-2, is DAGVTQSPTHLIKTRGQQVTLRCSPKSGHDTVSWYQQALGQGPQFIFQYYEEEERQRGNFPDRFSGHQFPNYSSELNVNALLLGDSALYLCASSFTDRTRRSGGYTFGSGTRLTVV.

This chain links TRBV11-3 with TRBJ2-2; tentative D call: TRBD1 (6 bases). The length of the CDR3 is 16 residues. Trimming removed 1 base from V and 5 bases from J, with 14 bases in between. Germline CDR1 reads SGHNT; CDR2 reads YENEEA. The CDR3 spells CASSLGGTSGTGELFF. DNA for the CDR3: TGTGCCAGCAGCTTAGGTGGGACATCTGGGACCGGGGAGCTGTTTTTT.

The rearrangement joins TRBV27 to TRBJ1-5; D remains ambiguous. V dropped 1 base and J dropped 3 bases, with 7 bases sitting between them. CDR1 and CDR2 (germline): MNHEY, SMNVEV (reference sequence). This CDR3 has 14 amino acids. The CDR3 nucleotides read TGTGCCAGCAGTTTATTGGGCAACAATCAGCCCCAGCATTTT. Translating it yields CASSLLGNNQPQHF.

The J gene is TRBJ2-1, the V gene TRBV11-2; D is possibly TRBD2 (6 bases). Per germline, CDR1 SGHAT and CDR2 FQNNGV. CDR3 length: 14 residues. V lost 3 bases to trimming and J lost 2 bases, with 8 bases between them. This CDR3 reads CASSLGGTYNEQFF. For the CDR3, the DNA is TGTGCCAGCAGCTTGGGGGGAACCTACAATGAGCAGTTCTTC.

The table lists this clone with a few counts. The genes are TRBV14 and TRBJ1-1; perhaps TRBD1 as D (5 bases). Germline CDR1 SGHDN, CDR2 FVKESK. This CDR3 region has 16 residues. Trimming cost V 4 bases and J 4 bases, with 19 bases left between them. CDR3 residues: CASSRRADSSPTEAFF. As DNA, the CDR3 is TGTGCCAGCAGCCGCCGGGCCGACAGCTCGCCCACTGAAGCTTTCTTT.

The rearrangement uses TRBV5-1 and TRBJ2-5, with D possibly matching TRBD2 (6 bases). The V end was cut by 4 bases, the J end by 5 bases, with 15 bases between. CDR1 SGHRS and CDR2 YFSETQ come from the germline V gene. This CDR3 spans 14 amino acids. The DNA of the CDR3 is TGCGCCAGCAGCCGTCAGACTAGTCTGGAGACCCAGTACTTC. Translating gives CASSRQTSLETQYF.